A single T cell receptor (beta chain) is shown here with its context. This clonotype is a singleton in its sample. This clone's antigen is unknown. Qualities for individual bases were not recorded, and no much larger clone is one base off. One read yields weak evidence. This sample is part of a study of CD8 T cells in Susac syndrome (dated by TCRdb to the late 2010s). Regarding the complete study: The study used repertoire sequencing to test whether antigen drove CD8+ T cell activation and differentiation in Susac syndrome. The clonality of the CD8+ T cell repertoire was compared across over 9 healthy donors, about 14 Susac syndrome patients and under 18 multiple sclerosis patients. The paper as a whole reports these results and caveats: The study acknowledged that relatively few individuals were included in the TCR sequencing and HLA analysis.

V loses 5 bases, J loses 0 bases, and the germline ends lie 11 bases apart. Inclusive of the bounding cysteine and phenylalanine, the CDR3 is 14 residues long. Only the CDR3 part of the read is kept: 42 bases, read in frame from the first base. The germline V gene encodes CDR1 MDHEN and CDR2 SYDVKM. High-throughput TCR beta sequencing profiled peripheral blood CD8+ and CD4+ T cells from healthy donors, Susac syndrome patients and multiple sclerosis patients. The multiple sclerosis controls were treatment-naive patients who had stable or active relapsing-remitting disease and met the revised McDonald criteria. Bulk CD8+ and CD4+ T cells were purified by magnetic negative isolation, while CD8+ TEMRA cells were enriched using FACS. Blood was drawn into EDTA tubes, processed within 24 hours, and PBMCs were isolated by density gradient centrifugation. PBMCs intended for TCR sequencing were cryopreserved in liquid nitrogen and were subsequently thawed in a 37 degrees C water bath. Purity of sorted or isolated CD4+, CD8+ and CD8+ TEMRA cells was at least 90%.

RNA was extracted with the RNeasy kit and 0.5 to 1 ug was reverse transcribed using random hexamers. The immunoSEQ multiplex PCR assay, covering 54 Vbeta and 13 Jbeta segments, was used to amplify TCR beta CDR3 regions. PCR amplification bias was corrected by using a synthetic template baseline for primer optimization and computational correction. The source study handled its data this way. Only productive sequences were kept, with reads annotated to V, D and J genes according to IMGT and analyzed in immunoSEQ Analyzer. To calculate clonality, Shannon entropy was normalized by log2 of the number of productive unique sequences and then subtracted from one. Public and private clones were assessed among the 100 most prevalent clones of each patient and control. Clones were defined as Susac-specific when absent from the healthy and MS cohorts, from 1052 published viral clones and from other ImmuneACCESS disease sequences. Using fastp trimming at Q25 and MiXCR clonotype assembly, TCRdb reanalyzed the public sequencing data and kept in-frame beta chains. Each entry merges the rows of one CDR3 protein and shows their most common DNA and genes. The authors' filters were not applied to this entry. In this sample the table shows 100,000 to 150,000 distinct CDR3 sequences, 93% of which occur a single time. Around 0.3% of the sample is taken by the ten largest.

Recombination connected TRBV28 to TRBJ2-7; the D segment might be TRBD1 or TRBD2, since each matches 5 bases. This TCR derives from a human donor with multiple sclerosis. Sequencing was performed on CD8+ T cells from PBMCs. The sequenced DNA: TGTGCCAGCAGTCCTACCGGGACCTCCTACGAGCAGTACTTC. Protein translation: CASSPTGTSYEQYF.